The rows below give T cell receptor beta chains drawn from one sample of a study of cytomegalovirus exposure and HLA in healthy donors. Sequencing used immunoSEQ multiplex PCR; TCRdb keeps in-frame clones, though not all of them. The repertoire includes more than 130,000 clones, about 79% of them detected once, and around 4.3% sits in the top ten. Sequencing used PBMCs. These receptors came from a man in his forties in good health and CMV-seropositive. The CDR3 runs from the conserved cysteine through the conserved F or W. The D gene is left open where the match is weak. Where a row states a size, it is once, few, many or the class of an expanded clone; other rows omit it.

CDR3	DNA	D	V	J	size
CASGLVSGNGGRNIQYF	TGTGCTAGTGGTTTGGTATCCGGGAATGGTGGCCGAAACATTCAGTACTTC	-	TRBV12-5	TRBJ2-4	-
CASSSTNSYEQYF	TGTGCCAGCAGCTCCACTAACTCCTACGAGCAGTACTTC	-	TRBV7-9	TRBJ2-7	-
CASGLRGLAGETQYF	TGTGCTAGTGGTTTGCGAGGACTAGCGGGGGAGACCCAGTACTTC	TRBD2	TRBV12-5	TRBJ2-5	-
CASTSLGRSGNTIYF	TGTGCCAGCACCTCCTTGGGGAGGTCGGGAAACACCATATATTTT	-	TRBV7-9	TRBJ1-3	-
CASSSGGEYGYTF	TGTGCCAGCAGTTCAGGGGGCGAGTATGGCTACACCTTC	TRBD1	TRBV27	TRBJ1-2	few
CASSVGLDFQETQYF	TGTGCCAGCAGCGTAGGGTTGGACTTCCAAGAGACCCAGTACTTC	-	TRBV9	TRBJ2-5	-
CASSLEDRKGQPQHF	TGCGCCAGCAGCCTAGAAGACAGGAAAGGTCAGCCCCAGCATTTT	-	TRBV4-3	TRBJ1-5	-
CASSRWDRGSEKLFF	TGTGCCAGCAGTCGCTGGGACAGGGGAAGTGAAAAACTGTTTTTT	TRBD1	TRBV6-6	TRBJ1-4	few
CASSVQDGGYTF	TGTGCCAGCAGTGTCCAGGATGGGGGCTACACCTTC	-	TRBV2	TRBJ1-2	-
CASSSGQGNQPQHF	TGTGCCAGTAGCAGCGGACAGGGAAACCAGCCCCAGCATTTT	TRBD1	TRBV19	TRBJ1-5	-
CASSGRTGNVYEQYF	TGTGCCAGCAGCGGAAGGACAGGGAATGTTTACGAGCAGTACTTC	TRBD1	TRBV7-9	TRBJ2-7	-
CAWSGLQTQYF	TGTGCCTGGAGTGGGCTTCAGACCCAGTACTTC	-	TRBV30	TRBJ2-5	-
CASSPWTGEGETQYF	TGTGCCAGCAGTCCGTGGACAGGGGAGGGAGAGACCCAGTACTTC	TRBD1	TRBV28	TRBJ2-5	-
CASSSRGREYGYTF	TGTGCCAGCAGTTCCAGGGGGCGCGAATATGGCTACACCTTC	TRBD1	TRBV6-6	TRBJ1-2	-
CASSSGLQGADTQYF	TGCGCCAGCAGCTCGGGACTCCAGGGAGCAGATACGCAGTATTTT	-	TRBV5-1	TRBJ2-3	once
CASVYSGMNTEAFF	TGTGCCAGCGTTTATTCCGGGATGAACACTGAAGCTTTCTTT	-	TRBV6-6	TRBJ1-1	once
CASHRKTGTANTGELFF	TGTGCCAGCCACAGGAAGACGGGGACAGCCAACACCGGGGAGCTGTTTTTT	TRBD1	TRBV7-9	TRBJ2-2	-
CASSLRTGGSTGELFF	TGTGCCAGCAGCTTACGGACAGGGGGGAGTACCGGGGAGCTGTTTTTT	TRBD1	TRBV7-9	TRBJ2-2	few
CASSFAGGSYGYTF	TGTGCCAGCAGCTTCGCAGGGGGGTCCTATGGCTACACCTTC	TRBD1	TRBV11-3	TRBJ1-2	-